These 19 T cell receptor beta chains came from one sample sequenced in a study of blood T cell repertoires in COVID-19. Sequencing used immunoSEQ multiplex PCR; TCRdb keeps in-frame clones, though not all of them. The sample carries roughly 230,000 clones, 70% to 90% recorded once. The material sequenced was peripheral blood. These receptors came from a man in his forties or fifties with COVID-19, enrolled during active disease.

In regard to this clone: Different DNA sequences within this sample yield the same CDR3. This sequence joins TRBV4-1 and TRBJ1-1; 8 bases agree with TRBD1. This CDR3 region has 15 residues. V trimming: 0 bases; J trimming: 1 base; junction bases outside the gene matches: 1. CDR1 and CDR2 (germline): MGHRA, YSYEKL. This CDR3 reads CASSQDGTGNTEAFF. Here the CDR3 DNA reads TGCGCCAGCAGCCAAGATGGGACAGGGAACACTGAAGCTTTCTTT.

This chain joins TRBV6-2 or TRBV6-3 and TRBJ1-1; D gene ambiguous. V lost 4 bases to trimming and J lost 4 bases, with 10 bases between them. The CDR3 extends over 13 amino acids. The germline V gene has CDR1 MNHEY and CDR2 SVGEGT. CDR3 bases: TGTGCCAGCAGTTCGTCCCTCGGCACTGAAGCTTTCTTT. Translating gives CASSSSLGTEAFF.

This CDR3 reads CASSQGTVNSYEQYF. The CDR3 DNA sequence: TGTGCCAGCAGCCAAGGGACAGTTAACTCCTACGAGCAGTACTTC. The chain links TRBV3-1 (or the pseudogene TRBV3-2) to TRBJ2-7; a possible D gene is TRBD1 (6 bases). CDR1 and CDR2 (germline): LGHDT, YNNKEL (reference sequence). The CDR3 has 15 amino acids. Trimming took 1 base from V and 0 from J, leaving 10 bases between them.

This sequence joins TRBV19 and TRBJ2-4; 7 nucleotides line up with TRBD1. The CDR3 is 16 amino acids. Germline CDR1 is LNHDA and CDR2 is SQIVND (reference sequence). V dropped 4 bases and J dropped 0; count of bases not matched to a gene: 6. The CDR3 protein is CASSTRGTVAKNIQYF. DNA for the CDR3: TGTGCCAGTAGTACCCGAGGGACAGTAGCCAAAAACATTCAGTACTTC.

The rearrangement joins TRBV9 to TRBJ1-4, with a possible D match to TRBD1 (5 bases). The CDR3 length is 15 residues. Germline CDR1 SGDLS, CDR2 YYNGEE. With 0 bases removed from V and 8 bases from J, the gap between germline ends came to 14 bases. The CDR3 DNA reads as TGTGCCAGCAGCGTAGAGACAGCTATTCCAGAAAAACTGTTTTTT. This codes for CASSVETAIPEKLFF.

The gene calls are TRBV18 and TRBJ1-6; the match to TRBD1 covers 8 bases. The germline CDR1 and CDR2 sequences are KGHSH and LQKENI. The CDR3 runs 14 residues. The ends lost 2 bases at V and 16 bases at J; junction bases unmatched: 10. This chain's CDR3 is CASSPGQGGSGLHF. The CDR3 DNA reads as TGTGCCAGCTCACCAGGACAGGGAGGGAGCGGACTCCACTTT.

The V and J genes are TRBV7-2 and TRBJ1-3; D uncertain. Trimming took off 4 bases at V and 8 bases at J, with 12 bases between the two ends. CDR1 and CDR2 from the germline V gene are SGHTA and FQGNSA. This CDR3 has 13 residues. In nucleotides, the CDR3 is TGTGCCAGCAGCTCTCCGGCGGAGTACACCATATATTTT. It translates to CASSSPAEYTIYF.

The J gene is TRBJ2-6, the V gene TRBV5-1, with D tentatively TRBD2 (5 bases). The CDR3 covers 16 residues. Deletions cut 0 bases from V and 0 bases from J, with 7 bases between. Germline V gene data show CDR1 as SGHRS and CDR2 as YFSETQ. CDR3 amino acids: CASSLARDSGANVLTF. The CDR3, as DNA: TGCGCCAGCAGCTTGGCTCGGGACTCTGGGGCCAACGTCCTGACTTTC.

V gene TRBV30 combines with J gene TRBJ1-5, with D perhaps TRBD1 (6 bases). V dropped 5 bases and J dropped 3 bases, with 11 bases sitting between them. The CDR3 sequence is 13 residues long. Germline V lookup: CDR1 GTSNPN, CDR2 SVGIG (reference sequence). The CDR3 protein is CAWQTGSNQPQHF. The CDR3 bases are TGTGCCTGGCAAACAGGGTCCAATCAGCCCCAGCATTTT.

This chain joins TRBV6-2 or TRBV6-3 and TRBJ2-1; TRBD1 agrees at 9 bases. The CDR3 contains 15 residues. J was trimmed by 7 bases and V by 7 bases; bases with no gene match: 11. Germline-derived CDR1 and CDR2 are MNHEY and SVGEGT. The CDR3 sequence is CASTPYRGRMNEQFF. In nucleotides, the CDR3 is TGTGCCAGCACCCCGTACAGGGGGCGTATGAATGAGCAGTTCTTC.

The sample holds one count of this clone. The CDR3 loop is CASSLETGTVYNEQFF. The CDR3 DNA reads TGTGCCAGCAGCTTAGAGACCGGGACAGTCTACAATGAGCAGTTCTTC. The V gene is TRBV11-2, the J gene TRBJ2-1, with 7 nucleotides matching TRBD1. The CDR3 contains 16 residues. Germline V gene lookup returns CDR1 SGHAT and CDR2 FQNNGV. After removal of 0 bases from V and 3 bases from J, the junction contained 5 bases not matched to a gene.

Written as DNA, the CDR3 is TGTGCCAGCAGGCTATTGGGGACTAGCGGAGAAAACACCGGGGAGCTGTTTTTT. It codes for CASRLLGTSGENTGELFF. The chain employs TRBV3-1 (or the pseudogene TRBV3-2) and TRBJ2-2, with TRBD2 matching 11 bases. V trimming: 6 bases; J trimming: 2 bases; junction bases outside the gene matches: 11. Per germline, CDR1 LGHDT and CDR2 YNNKEL (reference sequence). This CDR3 spans 18 amino acids.

The chain uses TRBV27 and TRBJ1-5; D uncertain. The V gene lost 2 bases and the J gene lost 5 bases, with 10 bases spanning the gap. Germline CDR1 and CDR2: MNHEY and SMNVEV (reference sequence). This CDR3 is 14 amino acids long. CDR3 DNA: TGTGCCAGCAGTTTACTACAGAACGATCAGCCCCAGCATTTT. Its translation: CASSLLQNDQPQHF.

This clone was seen once. The chain joins TRBV9 to TRBJ1-1; D not certain. The CDR3 loop spans 14 amino acids. Per the germline V gene, CDR1 is SGDLS and CDR2 is YYNGEE. V lost 0 bases, J lost 0 bases, and 6 bases lay in between. The CDR3 DNA reads as TGTGCCAGCAGCGTAGGTCCAATGAACACTGAAGCTTTCTTT. It translates to CASSVGPMNTEAFF.

This chain links TRBV2 with TRBJ2-2; perhaps TRBD1 as D (6 bases). This CDR3 has 13 amino acids. In germline, CDR1 is SNHLY, CDR2 FYNNEI. Trimming stripped 7 bases from V and 6 bases from J, with 12 bases between. The CDR3 loop is CASKQGLSGELFF. CDR3 nucleotides: TGTGCCAGCAAACAGGGTTTGTCCGGGGAGCTGTTTTTT.

This chain links TRBV5-1 with TRBJ2-2, with D maybe TRBD2 (6 bases). V lost 3 bases and J lost 4, with 16 bases in between. CDR1 and CDR2 from the germline V gene are SGHRS and YFSETQ. CDR3 length: 16 residues. Here the CDR3 DNA reads TGCGCCAGCAGCTCGGAGGGTGGGAGACCCACCGGGGAGCTGTTTTTT. Translating gives CASSSEGGRPTGELFF.

This clone was picked up a small number of times. The chain joins TRBV20-1 to TRBJ2-7; no firm D call. The germline V and J ends were trimmed by 8 bases and 6 bases, with 14 bases remaining between them. The CDR3 has 11 amino acids. Germline-derived CDR1 and CDR2 are DFQATT and SNEGSKA (reference sequence). CDR3 in amino acids: CSSSPTGEQYF. The CDR3 DNA is TGCAGTTCCTCCCCCACGGGCGAGCAGTACTTC.

The V call is TRBV2, the J call TRBJ1-2; no clear D. Trimming pared 10 bases from V and 1 base from J, leaving 10 bases between. CDR1 is SNHLY, CDR2 FYNNEI, per germline. This CDR3 region has 12 residues. The CDR3 DNA reads TGTGCCACCCGCGGGGATAACTATGGCTACACCTTC. Translation: CATRGDNYGYTF.

This clone was counted a single time. This rearrangement joins TRBV27 to TRBJ1-5, with 9 bases fitting TRBD1. Trimming at V came to 4 bases and at J to 6 bases, leaving 7 bases not matched to a gene. CDR1 MNHEY and CDR2 SMNVEV come from the germline V gene (reference sequence). The CDR3 is made up of 15 amino acids. CDR3 residues: CASSSRGQGLQPQHF. Written as DNA, the CDR3 is TGTGCCAGCAGTTCCCGAGGACAGGGGCTTCAGCCCCAGCATTTT.